A single sample gave rise to the 28 T cell receptor beta chains below, sequenced in a study of monozygotic twins with inflammatory bowel disease. TCRdb reprocessed the 5' RACE reads, keeping one entry per CDR3 protein, no DNA. Recorded for this sample: more than 300,000 distinct CDR3 sequences. The sequencing sample was made of blood. The receptors originated from a human donor with ulcerative colitis or Crohn's disease, or a healthy co-twin of an affected twin (not recorded which).

The chain couples TRBV19 to TRBJ1-1. The CDR3 has 11 residues. Germline loops: CDR1 LNHDA, CDR2 SQIVND (reference sequence). This chain's CDR3 is CASSIALEAFF.

The CDR3 reads CASSLSQWNTEAFF. This chain connects TRBV5-4 to TRBJ1-1. From germline, CDR1 is SGHNT and CDR2 YYREEE (reference sequence). This CDR3 has 14 amino acids. The full variable domain, rest sourced from reference TRBV5-4 and TRBJ1-1, is ETGVTQSPTHLIKTRGQQVTLRCSSQSGHNTVSWYQQALGQGPQFIFQYYREEENGRGNFPPRFSGLQFPNYSSELNVNALELDDSALYLCASSLSQWNTEAFFGQGTRLTVV.

V usage is TRBV20-1 and J usage is TRBJ1-1. Looked up from germline, CDR1 is DFQATT and CDR2 is SNEGSKA (reference sequence). The CDR3 is 11 amino acids. This CDR3 reads CSAWRNTEAFF.

This CDR3 reads CASSPTTGVNSPLHF. The chain carries TRBV5-1 and TRBJ1-6; there is no DNA to check the TCRdb D call of TRBD1. Germline CDR1 reads SGHRS; CDR2 reads YFSETQ. The CDR3 runs to 15 residues.

The chain uses TRBV5-1 and TRBJ2-6; TCRdb selects TRBD1, and the lack of DNA leaves this call unchecked. The CDR3 spans 20 residues. Per germline, CDR1 SGHRS and CDR2 YFSETQ. CDR3 amino acids: CASSQHLKGATSGGANVLTF.

The rearrangement links TRBV4-3 to TRBJ1-4; with no DNA, the TCRdb D assignment of TRBD1 cannot be verified. Germline V gives CDR1 LGHNA, CDR2 YSLEER. The CDR3 is made up of 14 amino acids. The CDR3 sequence: CASSLSEGVEKLFF.

The chain carries TRBV6-2 or TRBV6-3 and TRBJ1-6; the TCRdb D gene call, TRBD1, has no DNA to confirm it. Germline CDR1 MNHEY, CDR2 SVGEGT. The length of the CDR3 is 13 residues. The chain's CDR3 is CASSRAWNSPLHF.

The chain has TRBV5-1 and TRBJ1-4; lacking DNA, the TRBD1 call made by TCRdb goes unchecked. Germline loops: CDR1 SGHRS, CDR2 YFSETQ. The CDR3 has 15 amino acids. CDR3 residues: CASSPRQGEGEKLFF.

The chain joins TRBV30 to TRBJ2-5. This CDR3 comprises 11 residues. Per the germline V gene, CDR1 is GTSNPN and CDR2 is SVGIG (reference sequence). CDR3 in amino acids: CAWTLAETQYF.

V usage is TRBV27 and J usage is TRBJ2-3; TCRdb's D gene call, TRBD2, goes unchecked for lack of DNA. CDR3 length: 13 residues. CDR1 and CDR2 from the germline V gene are MNHEY and SMNVEV (reference sequence). CDR3 loop: CASTRAVTDTQYF.

The gene calls are TRBV7-2 and TRBJ1-4; the D call of TRBD1 rests on TCRdb alone, since no DNA is present to check it. Germline assignment: CDR1 SGHTA and CDR2 FQGNSA. The CDR3 runs 14 residues. CDR3 sequence: CASSLTGINEKLFF. The complete variable domain, with remaining parts taken from reference TRBV7-2 and TRBJ1-4, reads GAGVSQSPSNKVTEKGKDVELRCDPISGHTALYWYRQSLGQGLEFLIYFQGNSAPDKSGLPSDRFSAERTGGSVSTLTIQRTQQEDSAVYLCASSLTGINEKLFFGSGTQLSVL.

V gene TRBV5-1 combines with J gene TRBJ2-7; absent DNA, TCRdb's TRBD2 call cannot be checked. The V gene's germline CDR1 is SGHRS and CDR2 YFSETQ. The CDR3 covers 17 residues. The CDR3 sequence is CASSLSSPGLKVHEQYF.

This chain joins TRBV12-3 or TRBV12-4 and TRBJ1-2; no DNA is available, so the TRBD1 call from TCRdb remains unchecked. The CDR3 runs 16 residues. CDR3 in amino acids: CATTGKTGAANYGYTF.

The chain has TRBV27 and TRBJ2-1; TCRdb proposes TRBD2, but this gene call is untestable without DNA. Germline V gene sequence: CDR1 MNHEY, CDR2 SMNVEV (reference sequence). CDR3 size: 18 residues. CDR3 residues: CASRRERGAAYSYNEQFF.

This sequence joins TRBV5-1 and TRBJ2-5; TCRdb designates TRBD1, a call that cannot be tested without DNA. The CDR3 length is 14 residues. CDR1 and CDR2 (germline): SGHRS, YFSETQ. The CDR3 region is CASRVDRGAETQYF.

The J gene is TRBJ2-7, the V gene TRBV12-3 or TRBV12-4; TCRdb's assignment of TRBD1 cannot be checked, as there is no DNA. CDR3 length equals 14 residues. The CDR3 reads CASRPGQARYEQYF.

V usage is TRBV4-2 and J usage is TRBJ2-7; TCRdb picks TRBD1, but there is no DNA to check that call. The CDR3 sequence is 18 residues long. Germline values: CDR1 LGHNA, CDR2 YNFKEQ. The CDR3 here is CASSLRGAGGYGTYEQYF.

V gene TRBV5-1 combines with J gene TRBJ2-5; TCRdb returns TRBD1, unconfirmable since there is no DNA. Germline V gives CDR1 SGHRS, CDR2 YFSETQ. This CDR3 is built from 14 residues. This chain's CDR3 is CASSFSPAQETQYF.

This rearrangement joins TRBV27 to TRBJ1-1; the D call from TCRdb, TRBD1, cannot be confirmed without DNA. The CDR3 loop spans 16 amino acids. Looked up from germline, CDR1 is MNHEY and CDR2 is SMNVEV (reference sequence). This chain's CDR3 is CASSLGQGSLNTEAFF.

The rearrangement uses TRBV4-2 and TRBJ2-2. The CDR3 is made up of 16 amino acids. CDR1 and CDR2 (germline): LGHNA, YNFKEQ. CDR3 protein: CASSQGPNSGTGELFF.

The rearrangement joins TRBV11-2 to TRBJ2-7. CDR3 length equals 15 residues. Germline values: CDR1 SGHAT, CDR2 FQNNGV. CDR3 region: CASSSRMVGSYEQYF.

The chain links TRBV29-1 to TRBJ2-1; TCRdb outputs TRBD1, but without DNA this stays unchecked. This CDR3 is 14 amino acids long. Per the germline V gene, CDR1 is SQVTM and CDR2 is ANQGSEA. This CDR3 is CSVEQGISYNEQFF.

The V and J genes are TRBV27 and TRBJ1-6; as DNA is missing, the TRBD1 call by TCRdb cannot be tested. This CDR3 has 11 residues. Germline V gene lookup returns CDR1 MNHEY and CDR2 SMNVEV (reference sequence). This chain's CDR3 is CASSGEGPLHF.

The chain employs TRBV4-1 and TRBJ1-2. The CDR3 extends over 17 amino acids. Germline V gives CDR1 MGHRA, CDR2 YSYEKL. CDR3 sequence: CASSQDLGTSNLYGYTF.

The chain carries TRBV27 and TRBJ1-2; TCRdb's assignment of TRBD1 cannot be checked, as there is no DNA. This CDR3 region has 15 residues. The germline gives CDR1 MNHEY, CDR2 SMNVEV (reference sequence). This CDR3 reads CASSPGTGVNYGYTF.

The V gene is TRBV5-1, the J gene TRBJ2-7; TCRdb names TRBD2, which stays unverified in the absence of DNA. CDR1 is SGHRS and CDR2 is YFSETQ in the germline V gene. This CDR3 is 15 amino acids long. This chain's CDR3 is CASSFEGGTSGEQYF.

The chain is built from TRBV5-6 and TRBJ2-7; as DNA is missing, the TRBD2 call by TCRdb cannot be tested. In germline, CDR1 is SGHDT, CDR2 YYEEEE. The CDR3 runs to 20 residues. CDR3 protein: CASSLVYATHRREDPDEQYF.

The chain links TRBV20-1 to TRBJ2-7; TCRdb's D call of TRBD1 is untestable without DNA. Germline V CDR1 and CDR2: DFQATT, SNEGSKA (reference sequence). The CDR3 extends over 13 amino acids. The CDR3 spells CSAKGQGGYEQYF.